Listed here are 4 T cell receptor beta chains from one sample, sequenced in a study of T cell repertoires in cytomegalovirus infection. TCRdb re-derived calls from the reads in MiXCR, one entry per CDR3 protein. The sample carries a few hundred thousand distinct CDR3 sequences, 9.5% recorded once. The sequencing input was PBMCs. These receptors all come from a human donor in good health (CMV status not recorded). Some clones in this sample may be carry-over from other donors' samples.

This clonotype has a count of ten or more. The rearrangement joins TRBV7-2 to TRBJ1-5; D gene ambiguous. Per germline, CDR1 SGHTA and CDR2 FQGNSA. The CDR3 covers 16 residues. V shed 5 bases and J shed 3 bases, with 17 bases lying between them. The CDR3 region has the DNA TGTGCCAGCAGCGCCCGGCCCGGCGGAACCAATCAGCCCCAGCATTTT. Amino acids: CASSARPGGTNQPQHF.

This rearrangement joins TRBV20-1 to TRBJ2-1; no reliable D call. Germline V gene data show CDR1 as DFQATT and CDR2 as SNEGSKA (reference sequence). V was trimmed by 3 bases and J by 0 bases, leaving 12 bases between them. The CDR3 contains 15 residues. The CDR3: CSASGDFPSYNEQFF. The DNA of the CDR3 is TGCAGTGCTAGCGGAGACTTCCCCTCCTACAATGAGCAGTTCTTC.

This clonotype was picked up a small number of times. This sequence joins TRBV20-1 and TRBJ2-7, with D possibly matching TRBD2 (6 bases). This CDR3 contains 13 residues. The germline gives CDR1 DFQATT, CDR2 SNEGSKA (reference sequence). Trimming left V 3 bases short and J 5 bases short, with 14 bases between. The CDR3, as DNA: TGCAGTGCTAGGTTTAGTGGAGGGCACGAGCAGTACTTC. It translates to CSARFSGGHEQYF.

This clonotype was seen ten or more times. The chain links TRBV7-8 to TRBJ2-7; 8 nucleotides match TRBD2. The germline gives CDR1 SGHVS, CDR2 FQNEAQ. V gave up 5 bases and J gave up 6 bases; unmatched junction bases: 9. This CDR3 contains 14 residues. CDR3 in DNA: TGTGCCAGCAGCCCGGGACTAGGGTTAGGCGAGCAGTACTTC. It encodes CASSPGLGLGEQYF.